This T cell receptor beta chain comes out of a study of T cells in Graves' hyperthyroidism and ophthalmopathy. The CDR3 covers 12 residues. Trimming shortened V by 1 base and J by 7 bases, and 4 bases separated the two germline ends. Germline CDR1 and CDR2: SGHVS and FNYEAQ. RNA transcripts were the template for amplifying TCR beta CDR3 regions. First-round RT-PCR targeting the TCR CDR3 was performed with the HTBI primer set. MiXCR, applied by TCRdb to the multiplex PCR reads, yields one record per CDR3 protein. The table shows more than 500,000 distinct CDR3 sequences, with 46% occurring only once. The genes are TRBV7-6 and TRBJ2-2; D unclear. This TCR was recovered from an adult woman with Graves' disease, either hyperthyroidism or ophthalmopathy (not recorded which). The sample comprised peripheral blood or thyroid tissue (not recorded which). The CDR3, as DNA: TGTGCCAGCAGCTTAGTGTACGGGGAGCTGTTTTTT. Translation gives CASSLVYGELFF.